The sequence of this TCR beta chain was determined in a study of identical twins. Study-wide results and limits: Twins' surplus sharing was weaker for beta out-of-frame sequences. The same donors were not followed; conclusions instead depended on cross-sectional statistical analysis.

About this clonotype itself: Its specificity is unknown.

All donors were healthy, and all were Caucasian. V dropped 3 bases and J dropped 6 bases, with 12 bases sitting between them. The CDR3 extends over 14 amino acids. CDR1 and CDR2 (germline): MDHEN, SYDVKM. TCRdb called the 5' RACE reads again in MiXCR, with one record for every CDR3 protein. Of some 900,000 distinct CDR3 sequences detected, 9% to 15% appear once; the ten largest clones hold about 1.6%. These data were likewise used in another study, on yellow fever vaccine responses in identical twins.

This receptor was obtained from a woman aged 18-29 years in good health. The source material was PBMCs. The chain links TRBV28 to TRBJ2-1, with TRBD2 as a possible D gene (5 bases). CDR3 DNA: TGTGCCAGCAGTTTCCCGCTAGCAAGCAATGAGCAGTTCTTC. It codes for CASSFPLASNEQFF.